The TCR beta chain described here comes from a study of shared clonotypes between healthy human individuals. The germline V gene has CDR1 MNHNY and CDR2 SVGAGI (reference sequence). The CDR3 loop spans 13 amino acids. Trimming pared 8 bases from V and 8 bases from J, leaving 18 bases between. Profiled with immunoSEQ multiplex PCR; TCRdb holds only in-frame clones, not every one. In the table there are about 1.1 million clones, around 77% of which are singletons. The clonotype originates from a man between 18 and 35 years old in good health. Some clones in this sample may be carry-over from other donors' samples. The sequenced sample was memory CD4+ T cells from PBMCs. Subset noted: CD45RA-negative fraction. The chain has TRBV6-6 and TRBJ1-2; the D gene is possibly TRBD1 (5 bases). CDR3 protein: CASFGGSGDGYTF. The CDR3 coding sequence is TGTGCCAGCTTCGGGGGGAGTGGGGACGGCTACACCTTC.